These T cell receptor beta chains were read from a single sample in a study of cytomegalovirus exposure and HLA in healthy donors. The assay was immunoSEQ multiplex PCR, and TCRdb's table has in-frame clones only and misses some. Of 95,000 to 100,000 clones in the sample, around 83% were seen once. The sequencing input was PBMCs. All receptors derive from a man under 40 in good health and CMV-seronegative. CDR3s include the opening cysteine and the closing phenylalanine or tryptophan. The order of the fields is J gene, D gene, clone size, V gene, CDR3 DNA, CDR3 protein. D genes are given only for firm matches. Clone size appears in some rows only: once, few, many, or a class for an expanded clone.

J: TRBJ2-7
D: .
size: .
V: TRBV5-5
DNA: TGTGCCAGCAGCTTGGACAGGGTGCTTTGGGAGCAGTACTTC
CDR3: CASSLDRVLWEQYF

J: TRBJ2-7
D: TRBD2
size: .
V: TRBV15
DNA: TGTGCCACCAGCGCTCGCCGAGGACTAGAGACCTACGAGCAGTACTTC
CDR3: CATSARRGLETYEQYF

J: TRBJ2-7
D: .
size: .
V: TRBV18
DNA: TGTGCCAGCTCACCCAGGGATAACTCCTACGAGCAGTACTTC
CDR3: CASSPRDNSYEQYF

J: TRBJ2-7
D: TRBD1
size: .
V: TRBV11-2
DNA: TGTGCCAGCAGCTACGGACAGGCCTACTACGAGCAGTACTTC
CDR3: CASSYGQAYYEQYF

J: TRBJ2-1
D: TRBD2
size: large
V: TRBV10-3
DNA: TGTGCCATCAGTGATGTAGGAAGCGGGAGGGACAATGAGCAGTTCTTC
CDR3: CAISDVGSGRDNEQFF

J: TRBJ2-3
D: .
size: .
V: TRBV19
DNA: TGTGCCAGTAGTATAACAAAAACAGATACGCAGTATTTT
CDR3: CASSITKTDTQYF

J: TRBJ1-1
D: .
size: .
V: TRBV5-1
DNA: TGCGCCAGCAGCTTGGCCTTGGCAAACACTGAAGCTTTCTTT
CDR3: CASSLALANTEAFF

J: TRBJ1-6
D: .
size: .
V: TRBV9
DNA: TGTGCCAGCAGCCCGCGGACAGAAGATAGTTCACCCCTCCACTTT
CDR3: CASSPRTEDSSPLHF

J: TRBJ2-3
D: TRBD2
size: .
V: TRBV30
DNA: TGTGCCTGGAGTGTATTTATGATAGCGGGAGGCCCCACTAGCACAGATACGCAGTATTTT
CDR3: CAWSVFMIAGGPTSTDTQYF

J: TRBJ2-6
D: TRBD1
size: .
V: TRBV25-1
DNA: TGTGCCAGCAGTGCGGGGACAGCCTTCTCTGGGGCCAACGTCCTGACTTTC
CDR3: CASSAGTAFSGANVLTF

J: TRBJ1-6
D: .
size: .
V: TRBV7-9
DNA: TGTGCCGGATCCAGCGGCAATTCACCCCTCCACTTT
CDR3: CAGSSGNSPLHF

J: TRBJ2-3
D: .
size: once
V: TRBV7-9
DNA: TGTGCCAGCAGCCCAGCCGCGGGGTTTAGAGATACGCAGTATTTT
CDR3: CASSPAAGFRDTQYF

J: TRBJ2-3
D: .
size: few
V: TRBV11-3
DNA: TGTGCCAGCAGCTTAGCTCCAGATACGCAGTATTTT
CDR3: CASSLAPDTQYF

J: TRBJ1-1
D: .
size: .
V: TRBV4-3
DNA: TGCGCCAGCAGCCAGGACCCCGGGAGGAACACTGAAGCTTTCTTT
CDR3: CASSQDPGRNTEAFF

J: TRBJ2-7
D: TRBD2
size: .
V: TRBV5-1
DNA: TGCGCCAGCAGCCCCGCGGGGACTAGCGAATCCTACGAGCAGTACTTC
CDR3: CASSPAGTSESYEQYF

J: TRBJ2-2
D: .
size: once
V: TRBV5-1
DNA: TGCGCCAGCAGCTTAAGCGGTTACACCGGGGAGCTGTTTTTT
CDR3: CASSLSGYTGELFF

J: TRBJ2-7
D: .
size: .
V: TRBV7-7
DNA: TGTGCTAGCAGCTTATCAGGCGCCTACGAGCAGTACTTC
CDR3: CASSLSGAYEQYF

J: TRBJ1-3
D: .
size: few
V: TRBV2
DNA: TGTGCCAGCAGTGCGGACTTTGGAAACACCATATATTTT
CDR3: CASSADFGNTIYF

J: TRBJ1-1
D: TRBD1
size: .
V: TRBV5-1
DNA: TGCGCCAGCAGCTTGAAGGGGGCAGATTACACTGAAGCTTTCTTT
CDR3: CASSLKGADYTEAFF

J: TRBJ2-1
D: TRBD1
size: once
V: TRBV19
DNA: TGTGCCAGTAGTATAGGGACAGGGTGGTCACTTTACAATGAGCAGTTCTTC
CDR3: CASSIGTGWSLYNEQFF

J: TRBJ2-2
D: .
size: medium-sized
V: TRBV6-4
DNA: TGTGCCAGCAGTGTTACAGGGGAGGACACCGGGGAGCTGTTTTTT
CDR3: CASSVTGEDTGELFF

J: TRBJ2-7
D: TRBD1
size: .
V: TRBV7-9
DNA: TGTGCCAGCAGCCCCTCGGGACAGGGCAGCGAGCAGTACTTC
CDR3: CASSPSGQGSEQYF

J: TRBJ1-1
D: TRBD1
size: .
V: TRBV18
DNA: TGTGCCAGCACCTCAAGACAGGGGGGCGGGAACACTGAAGCTTTCTTT
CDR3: CASTSRQGGGNTEAFF

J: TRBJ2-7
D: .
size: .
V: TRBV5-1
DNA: TGCGCCAGCAGCTTAGGTCTACAGGAACCCGACGAGCAGTACTTC
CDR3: CASSLGLQEPDEQYF

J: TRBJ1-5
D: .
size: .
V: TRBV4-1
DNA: TGCGCCAGCAGCCAACAGGGGAAGAATCAGCCCCAGCATTTT
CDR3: CASSQQGKNQPQHF

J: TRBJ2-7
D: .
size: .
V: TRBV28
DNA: TGTGCCAGCAGGGAGACAGCTGCCTACGAGCAGTACTTC
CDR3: CASRETAAYEQYF

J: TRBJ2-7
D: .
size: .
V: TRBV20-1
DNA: TGCAGTGGCGGACTGGGTAGGGAGCAGTACTTC
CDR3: CSGGLGREQYF

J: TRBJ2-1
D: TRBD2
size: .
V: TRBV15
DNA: TGTGCCACCAGCAGAGTGGGGCTAGCGGGTTACAATGAGCAGTTCTTC
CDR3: CATSRVGLAGYNEQFF

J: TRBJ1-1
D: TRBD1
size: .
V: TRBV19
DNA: TGTGCCAGTAACTCGGACAGGGGGCCCCTGGCTTTCTTT
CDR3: CASNSDRGPLAFF

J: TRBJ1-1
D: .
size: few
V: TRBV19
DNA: TGTGCCAGTAGTATGAGGGATACTGAAGCTTTCTTT
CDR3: CASSMRDTEAFF

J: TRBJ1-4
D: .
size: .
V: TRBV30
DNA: TGTGCCTGGAATCCGGGTACTAATGAAAAACTGTTTTTT
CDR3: CAWNPGTNEKLFF

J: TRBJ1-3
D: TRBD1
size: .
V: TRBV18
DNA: TGTGCCAGCTCACCCACGGGGACAGGCGGTGGGTATTTT
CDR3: CASSPTGTGGGYF

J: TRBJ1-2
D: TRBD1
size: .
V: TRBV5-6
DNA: TGTGCCAGCAGCTTGGGAACGACAGGGACATATGGCTACACCTTC
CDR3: CASSLGTTGTYGYTF

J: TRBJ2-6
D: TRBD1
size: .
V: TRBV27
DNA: TGTGCCAGCAGTTTAGGACAGGCTGGGGCCAACGTCCTGACTTTC
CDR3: CASSLGQAGANVLTF

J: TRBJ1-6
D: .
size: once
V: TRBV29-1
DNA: TGCAGCGTTGACAGATGCTGTGGTTCACCCCTCCACTTT
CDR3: CSVDRCCGSPLHF

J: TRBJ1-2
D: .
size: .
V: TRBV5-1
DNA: TGCGCCAGCAGCTTGGAACAGGGCTATGGCTACACCTTC
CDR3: CASSLEQGYGYTF

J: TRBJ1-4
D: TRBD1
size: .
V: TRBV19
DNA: TGTGCCAGTAGTGTACAGGGGAATGAAAAACTGTTTTTT
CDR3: CASSVQGNEKLFF

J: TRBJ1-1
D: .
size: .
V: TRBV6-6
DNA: TGTGCCAGCAGTTACTCGGGGGGAATGAACACTGAAGCTTTCTTT
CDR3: CASSYSGGMNTEAFF

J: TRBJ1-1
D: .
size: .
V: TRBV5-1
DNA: TGCGCCAGCAGCTTGGTATCGGGGTCAGGTTTGACTGAAGCTTTCTTT
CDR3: CASSLVSGSGLTEAFF

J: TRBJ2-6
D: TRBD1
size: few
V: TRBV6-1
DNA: TGTGCCAGCAGTGAAGAGGCAGGGGGCTCTGGGGCCAACGTCCTGACTTTC
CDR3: CASSEEAGGSGANVLTF

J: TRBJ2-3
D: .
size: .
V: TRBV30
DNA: TGTGCCTGGAACAGTGGTACGCAGTATTTT
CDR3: CAWNSGTQYF

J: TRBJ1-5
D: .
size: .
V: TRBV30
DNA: TGTGCCTGTTCTTCAGGGCCCCGGAGCAATCAGCCCCAGCATTTT
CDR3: CACSSGPRSNQPQHF

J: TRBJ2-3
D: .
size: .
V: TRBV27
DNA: TGTGCCAGCACCGAGGCTACAGATACGCAGTATTTT
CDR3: CASTEATDTQYF

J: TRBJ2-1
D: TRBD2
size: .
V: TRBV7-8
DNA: TGTGCCAGCAGCTTAGATCCCGGGAGGGAGCAGTTCTTC
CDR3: CASSLDPGREQFF

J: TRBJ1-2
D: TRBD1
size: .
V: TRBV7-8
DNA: TGTGCCAGCAGCTTACTTTCGGGACAGAACTATGGCTACACCTTC
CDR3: CASSLLSGQNYGYTF

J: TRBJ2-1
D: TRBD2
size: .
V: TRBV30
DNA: TGTGCCTGGGGGTCGACTAGCGGAGGATACAATGAGCAGTTCTTC
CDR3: CAWGSTSGGYNEQFF

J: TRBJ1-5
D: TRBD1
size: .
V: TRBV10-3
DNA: TGTGCCATCAGGGACAGGGGTAGCAATCAGCCCCAGCATTTT
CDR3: CAIRDRGSNQPQHF

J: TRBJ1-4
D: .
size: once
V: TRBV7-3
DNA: TGTGCCAGCAGCTTAACGGGAGGTGAAAAACTGTTTTTT
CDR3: CASSLTGGEKLFF

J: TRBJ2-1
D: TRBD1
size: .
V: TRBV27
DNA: TGTGCCAGCAGGGAAGGGGGCCGTCGGGGTGAGCAGTTCTTC
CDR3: CASREGGRRGEQFF

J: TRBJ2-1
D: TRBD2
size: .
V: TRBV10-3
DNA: TGTGCCAGCTCGACCGGGACTAACGACAATGAGCAGTTCTTC
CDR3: CASSTGTNDNEQFF